The clone carrying this TCR beta chain was seen ten or more times. The antigen remains undetermined. Sample time point: blood at routine non-recurrence follow-up after resection. Tumor, nontumor lung or frozen PBMC supplied whole RNA that was sequenced unsorted. Trimming took off 4 bases at V and 8 bases at J, with 20 bases between the two ends. This CDR3 is built from 15 residues. CDR1 and CDR2 from the germline V gene are LNHDA and SQIVND (reference sequence). The sample is drawn from a study of spatial heterogeneity in lung cancer. Study background: When available, follow-up PBMC samples taken a median of roughly two years after resection were sequenced. Beta-chain sequences consistently outnumbered alpha-chain sequences in detection.

TCRdb re-called the 5' RACE reads through MiXCR, storing one row per CDR3 protein. The table shows tens of thousands of distinct CDR3 sequences, with 5% to 6% occurring only once. Study-wide points: Compared with follow-up, resection was when ubiquitous expanded tumor TCRs appeared in blood more.

The TCR comes from a female donor with early-stage non-small cell lung cancer. This sample comprised PBMCs, obtained at follow-up. The gene calls are TRBV19 and TRBJ2-5, with D perhaps matching TRBD1 or TRBD2 (5 bases each). The CDR3 region is CASSTTGTDYETQYF. CDR3 DNA: TGTGCCAGTAGTACCACCGGGACGGATTACGAAACCCAGTACTTC.